This TCR beta chain was captured by sequencing in a study of cytomegalovirus exposure and HLA in healthy donors. General study points: Later analysis suggested links between common viral pathogens and several top significant clusters. Rarity marked most TCR sequences, yet some public TCRs occurred in many donors. Sequencing likely caused a cluster of highly shared sequence variants.

Of note for this clone: Antigen unknown.

Germline V gene lookup returns CDR1 PRHDT and CDR2 FYEKMQ (reference sequence). The CDR3 has 13 amino acids. Trimming left V 5 bases short and J 1 base short, with 9 bases between. Primers for the PCR totalled 60 Vbeta and 13 Jbeta. The repertoire was sequenced with immunoSEQ multiplex PCR; TCRdb's copy has only in-frame clones and lacks some. Of roughly 150,000 clones in the sample, 70% to 90% were seen once. The receptor was derived from a man aged 25-45 years in good health and CMV-seropositive. Sample: PBMCs. The chain combines TRBV13 with TRBJ2-7; D remains unclear. CDR3 sequence (DNA): TGTGCCAGCAGCCGATCAGGTTCCTACGAGCAGTACTTC. This codes for CASSRSGSYEQYF.